These 7 T cell receptor beta chains came from one sample sequenced in a study of PD-1 blockade in classical Hodgkin lymphoma. Every one of the patients relapsed after autologous stem cell transplantation (brentuximab vedotin exposure was variable). Assay used: immunoSEQ multiplex PCR; TCRdb lists only in-frame clones, some missing. The sample consists of under 40,000 clones, approximately 85% of them appearing once. The input for sequencing was peripheral blood mononuclear cells (PBMCs), taken at baseline. Receptors were obtained from a human donor with classical Hodgkin lymphoma.

V gene TRBV28 combines with J gene TRBJ2-3, with TRBD1 identical over 7 bases. Germline CDR1 and CDR2: MDHEN and SYDVKM. The V and J ends lost 6 bases and 4 bases, in that order; junction bases with no gene match: 25. The CDR3 spans 20 residues. CDR3 nucleotide sequence: TGTGCCAGCAGCTATCCCCGGGACAGAATACTGCGAGGGTCCGCAGATACGCAGTATTTT. Translated: CASSYPRDRILRGSADTQYF.

The gene calls are TRBV6-1 and TRBJ1-2; D ambiguous. The germline gives CDR1 MNHNS, CDR2 SASEGT. Trimming took off 7 bases at V and 2 bases at J, with 11 bases between the two ends. The CDR3 covers 13 residues. CDR3 amino acids: CASTKDGNYGYTF. The CDR3 DNA reads as TGTGCCAGCACCAAAGACGGGAACTATGGCTACACCTTC.

J is TRBJ2-2 and V is TRBV5-1; D call uncertain. This CDR3 has 15 residues. V shed 0 bases and J shed 2 bases, with 8 bases lying between them. CDR1 and CDR2 from the germline V gene are SGHRS and YFSETQ. In DNA form, the CDR3 reads TGCGCCAGCAGCTTGGTTCAGACTAACACCGGGGAGCTGTTTTTT. This encodes CASSLVQTNTGELFF.

The CDR3: CASSKKTSGGSSGANVLTF. CDR3 in DNA: TGTGCCAGCAGCAAAAAGACTAGCGGGGGGAGCTCTGGGGCCAACGTCCTGACTTTC. This chain connects TRBV11-2 to TRBJ2-6; TRBD2 matches at 13 bases. The length of the CDR3 is 19 residues. The ends lost 5 bases at V and 0 bases at J; junction bases unmatched: 7. Germline V gene lookup returns CDR1 SGHAT and CDR2 FQNNGV.

V gene TRBV4-3 combines with J gene TRBJ2-1, with TRBD2 matching 8 bases. CDR3 size: 15 residues. Trimming at V came to 0 bases and at J to 4 bases, leaving 2 bases not matched to a gene. In germline, CDR1 is LGHNA, CDR2 YSLEER. The CDR3 region is CASSQDPSGYNEQFF. The DNA of the CDR3 is TGCGCCAGCAGCCAAGATCCTAGCGGGTACAATGAGCAGTTCTTC.

The chain links TRBV29-1 to TRBJ1-2; D is unresolved. With 3 bases removed from V and 4 bases from J, the gap between germline ends came to 12 bases. The CDR3 length is 13 residues. CDR1 is SQVTM and CDR2 is ANQGSEA in the germline V gene. CDR3 nucleotides: TGCAGCGTTGACCCAGAACTTCTCTATGGCTACACCTTC. Its translation: CSVDPELLYGYTF.

This chain connects TRBV9 to TRBJ1-2; 7 bases agree with TRBD1. V lost 0 bases, J lost 4 bases, and 6 bases stayed unmatched. This CDR3 has 15 residues. Per germline, CDR1 SGDLS and CDR2 YYNGEE. The CDR3 DNA sequence: TGTGCCAGCAGCGTAGGCGGGGACAGTGTCTATGGCTACACCTTC. Translating gives CASSVGGDSVYGYTF.